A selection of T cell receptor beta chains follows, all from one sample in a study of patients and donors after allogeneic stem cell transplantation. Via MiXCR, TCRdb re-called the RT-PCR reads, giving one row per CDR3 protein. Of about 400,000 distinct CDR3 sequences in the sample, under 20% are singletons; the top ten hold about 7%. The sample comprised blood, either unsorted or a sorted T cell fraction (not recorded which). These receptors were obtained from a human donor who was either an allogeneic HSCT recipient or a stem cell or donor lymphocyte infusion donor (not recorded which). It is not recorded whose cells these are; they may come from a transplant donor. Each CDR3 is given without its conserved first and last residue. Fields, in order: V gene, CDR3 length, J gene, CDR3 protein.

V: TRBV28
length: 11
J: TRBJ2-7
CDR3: ASITSGAYEQY

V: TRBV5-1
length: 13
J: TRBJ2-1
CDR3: ASSPTGDLYNEQF

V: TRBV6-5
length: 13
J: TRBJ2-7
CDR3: ASSSRTGGSDEQY

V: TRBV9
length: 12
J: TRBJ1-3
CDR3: ASSVDGSLNTIY

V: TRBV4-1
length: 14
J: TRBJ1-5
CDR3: ASSAYGDRGNQPQH

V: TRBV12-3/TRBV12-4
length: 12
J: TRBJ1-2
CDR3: ASSQPHPGYGYT

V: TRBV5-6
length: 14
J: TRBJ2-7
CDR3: ASSLNVLLKVHEQY

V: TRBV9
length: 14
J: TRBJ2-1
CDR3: ASSVGLAGVEDEQF

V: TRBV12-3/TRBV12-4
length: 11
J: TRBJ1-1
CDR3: ASRIGGNTEAF

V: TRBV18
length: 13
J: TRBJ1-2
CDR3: ASSLRDSPRGGYT

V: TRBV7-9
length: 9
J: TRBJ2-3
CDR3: ASSLESLQY

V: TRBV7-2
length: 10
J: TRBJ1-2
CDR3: ASSLVGKGYT

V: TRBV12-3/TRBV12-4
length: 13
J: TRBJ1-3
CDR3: ASTQGPVSGNTIY

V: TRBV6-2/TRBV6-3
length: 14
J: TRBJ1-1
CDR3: ASGKVGRGKNTEAF

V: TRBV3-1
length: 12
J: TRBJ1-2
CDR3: ASSQRDRVEGYT

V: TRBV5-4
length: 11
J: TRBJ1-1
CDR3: ASSFYALGGAF

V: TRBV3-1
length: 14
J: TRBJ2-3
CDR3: ASSQAGTTFTDTQY

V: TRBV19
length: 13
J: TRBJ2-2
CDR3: ASLPDRPYTGELF

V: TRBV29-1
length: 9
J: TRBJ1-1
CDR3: SVLTGVQAF

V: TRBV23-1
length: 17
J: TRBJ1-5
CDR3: ASSQSREELINSNQPQH

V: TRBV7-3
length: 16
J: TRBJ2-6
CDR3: ASSHRGNAHSGANVLT

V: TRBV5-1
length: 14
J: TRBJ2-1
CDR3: ASNIRTSGKSNEQF

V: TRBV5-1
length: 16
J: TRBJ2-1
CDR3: ASTTTAATSGRASEQF

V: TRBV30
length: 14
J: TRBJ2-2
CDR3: AWSPVGNANTGELF

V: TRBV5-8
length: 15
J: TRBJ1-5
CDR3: ASSLEVQGRIYQPQH

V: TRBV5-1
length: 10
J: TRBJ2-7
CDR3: ASSLEGDEQY

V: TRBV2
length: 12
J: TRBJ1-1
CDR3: ASNWGQGGTEAF

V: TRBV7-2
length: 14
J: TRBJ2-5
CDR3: ASSHSATGDRETQY

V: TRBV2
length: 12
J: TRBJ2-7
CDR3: ASSGASEGHEQY

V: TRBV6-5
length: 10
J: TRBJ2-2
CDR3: ASSFHGGELF

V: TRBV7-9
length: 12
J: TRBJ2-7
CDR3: ASSLLGTPYEQY

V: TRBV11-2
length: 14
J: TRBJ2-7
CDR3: ASSTNRGSRLREQY

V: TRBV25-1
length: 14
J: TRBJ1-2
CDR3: ASSDPGTPGNYGYT

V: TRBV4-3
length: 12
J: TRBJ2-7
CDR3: ASSQGTGRNEQY

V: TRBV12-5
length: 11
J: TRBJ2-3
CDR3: ASGLVVFDTQY

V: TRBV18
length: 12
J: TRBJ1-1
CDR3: ASSPKRAETEAF

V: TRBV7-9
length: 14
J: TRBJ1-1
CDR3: ASSESIQGALTEAF

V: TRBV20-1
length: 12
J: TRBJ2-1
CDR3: SASWPGGYNEQF

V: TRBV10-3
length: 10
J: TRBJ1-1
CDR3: AISVADTEAF

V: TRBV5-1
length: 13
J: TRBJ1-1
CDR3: ASSFQGARGTEAF

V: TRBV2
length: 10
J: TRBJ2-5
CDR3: ASRDMGETQY